The 14 T cell receptor beta chains in this list originate from one sample, sequenced in a study of read filtering for tumor transcriptome and immune sequencing. This library used roughly 430 ng RNA and molecular barcoded adaptors spanning alpha/delta and beta/gamma chains. TCRdb fed the reads into MiXCR, producing one record per CDR3 protein. Seen here are about 86,000 distinct CDR3 sequences, approximately 13% observed once, and the top ten hold about 15%. Source material: a population of CD138-negative cells sorted from bone marrow. The receptors shown here come from a donor aged 40 or over with multiple myeloma.

In regard to this clonotype: This could be a read error, since a much larger clone is one nucleotide away. The genes are TRBV2 and TRBJ2-3; D gene uncertain. V lost 11 bases to trimming and J lost 2 bases, with 8 bases between them. The CDR3 is 11 amino acids. Germline values: CDR1 SNHLY, CDR2 FYNNEI. The CDR3, as DNA: TGTGCCGGCTCCTACACAGATACGCAGTATTTT. Its translation: CAGSYTDTQYF.

Notes on this clonotype: Germline and junction disagree at one end, which may indicate a read error. The chain carries TRBV29-1 and TRBJ2-1; the match to TRBD2 covers 14 bases. Germline V gene data show CDR1 as SQVTM and CDR2 as ANQGSEA. The CDR3 is 13 residues long. The CDR3 spells CGVETGLAGGPFF. The CDR3, as DNA: TGCGGCGTTGAAACCGGACTAGCGGGAGGCCCGTTCTTC.

This clonotype occurred many times. J is TRBJ2-1 and V is TRBV27; D is unresolved. This CDR3 region has 14 residues. Germline V gene lookup returns CDR1 MNHEY and CDR2 SMNVEV (reference sequence). The ends were cut back, 2 bases at V and 0 bases at J, with 5 bases in the middle. As DNA, the CDR3 is TGTGCCAGCAGTTTAACCTCCTCCTACAATGAGCAGTTCTTC. Translated, it gives CASSLTSSYNEQFF.

This clonotype was seen many times. The chain has TRBV7-2 and TRBJ2-2; possibly TRBD1 for D (5 bases). The CDR3 sequence is 14 residues long. The germline V gene encodes CDR1 SGHTA and CDR2 FQGNSA. V was trimmed by 5 bases and J by 2 bases, leaving 9 bases between them. In nucleotides, the CDR3 is TGTGCCAGCAGCCACAGGCCCAACACCGGGGAGCTGTTTTTT. This codes for CASSHRPNTGELFF.

This clonotype occurred many times. V and J are TRBV24-1 and TRBJ2-2; 8 positions match TRBD2. This CDR3 has 16 amino acids. CDR1 is KGHDR and CDR2 is SFDVKD in the germline V gene. The J segment lost 8 bases and the V segment lost 3 bases, leaving 10 bases of the junction unmatched. The DNA of the CDR3 is TGTGCCACCAGTGATCCCTCAGCGGGAGCGGGTGGGGAGCTGTTTTTT. It is translated as CATSDPSAGAGGELFF.

This chain uses TRBV28 with TRBJ2-4; D call uncertain. This CDR3 has 18 residues. V shed 6 bases and J shed 0 bases, with 21 bases lying between them. CDR1 is MDHEN and CDR2 is SYDVKM in the germline V gene. The CDR3 sequence is CASSPVGLPTIAKNIQYF. CDR3 nucleotides: TGTGCCAGCAGCCCTGTAGGGCTCCCGACCATAGCCAAAAACATTCAGTACTTC.

The chain couples TRBV5-1 to TRBJ2-7; 13 positions agree with TRBD2. CDR1 and CDR2 from the germline V gene are SGHRS and YFSETQ. This CDR3 comprises 16 residues. V shed 0 bases and J 5 bases; nucleotides not matched to a gene: 5. This chain's CDR3 is CASSLEAGLAGNEQYF. Written as DNA, the CDR3 is TGCGCCAGCAGCTTGGAAGCGGGACTAGCGGGGAACGAGCAGTACTTC.

In its sample, this clonotype was seen many times. CDR3 sequence: CATRDRDTETQYF. The CDR3 bases are TGTGCCACTAGGGACCGGGACACAGAGACCCAGTACTTC. V usage is TRBV28 and J usage is TRBJ2-5; tentatively, D is TRBD1 (6 bases). The germline gives CDR1 MDHEN, CDR2 SYDVKM. The V end lost 10 bases, the J end lost 4 bases, and 16 bases lay between the germline ends. There are 13 residues in the CDR3.

In its sample, this clonotype was seen many times. The chain employs TRBV29-1 and TRBJ1-1, with D unresolved. Trimming took off 8 bases at V and 0 bases at J, with 13 bases between the two ends. From germline, CDR1 is SQVTM and CDR2 ANQGSEA. The CDR3 is 13 amino acids. The CDR3 reads CSLRAGMNTEAFF. The DNA for the CDR3 is TGCAGCCTTCGGGCGGGCATGAACACTGAAGCTTTCTTT.

The chain links TRBV5-1 to TRBJ2-7; D perhaps matches TRBD2 (5 bases). Trimming removed 0 bases at V and 9 bases at J, with 16 bases between. The CDR3 length is 14 residues. Per germline, CDR1 SGHRS and CDR2 YFSETQ. The CDR3 coding sequence is TGCGCCAGCAGCTTGGGGGGTACCCTCGGAGGGCAGTACTTC. Protein: CASSLGGTLGGQYF.

The table lists this clonotype with many counts. The chain carries TRBV28 and TRBJ1-1, with 8 bases aligning to TRBD1. The length of the CDR3 is 14 residues. CDR1 and CDR2 from the germline V gene are MDHEN and SYDVKM. The trim removed 6 bases at V and 2 bases at J, leaving 5 bases unmatched. CDR3 bases: TGTGCCAGCAGAAGACAGGGGTCTAACACTGAAGCTTTCTTT. This encodes CASRRQGSNTEAFF.

There are many counts of this clonotype. The gene calls are TRBV20-1 and TRBJ1-1; D is uncertain. The V and J ends lost 3 bases and 4 bases respectively, with 15 bases between them. The germline V gene encodes CDR1 DFQATT and CDR2 SNEGSKA (reference sequence). This CDR3 is 14 amino acids long. This CDR3 is CSARPIVGSTEAFF. The CDR3, as DNA: TGCAGTGCTAGGCCCATTGTGGGAAGCACTGAAGCTTTCTTT.

This clonotype was recorded a few times. The rearrangement uses TRBV2 and TRBJ1-5; 10 bases map to TRBD1. In germline, CDR1 is SNHLY, CDR2 FYNNEI. The CDR3 runs 15 residues. J gave up 5 bases and V 7 bases, and 8 bases lay outside the gene matches. CDR3 residues: CASTADRGIDQPQHF. In nucleotides, the CDR3 is TGTGCCAGCACCGCGGACAGGGGGATAGATCAGCCCCAGCATTTT. The full variable domain, completed using reference TRBV2 and TRBJ1-5, is EPEVTQTPSHQVTQMGQEVILRCVPISNHLYFYWYRQILGQKVEFLVSFYNNEISEKSEIFDDQFSVERPDGSNFTLKIRSTKLEDSAMYFCASTADRGIDQPQHFGDGTRLSIL.

Worth noting for this clonotype: It may be a read error: a sequence one base away is much more abundant. The chain couples TRBV19 to TRBJ1-5; D ambiguous. CDR3 length equals 15 residues. From germline, CDR1 is LNHDA and CDR2 SQIVND (reference sequence). V lost 5 bases to trimming and J lost 0 bases, with 11 bases between them. The chain's CDR3 is CASSLNSYSNQPQHF. The CDR3 nucleotides read TGTGCCAGTAGTCTCAACAGCTATAGCAATCAGCCCCAGCATTTT.